Each of the 25 T cell receptor beta chains below was sequenced from the same sample in a study of CD8 T cells in Susac syndrome. Random hexamers primed reverse transcription of about 0.45 to 1 ug RNA. TCRdb re-called the immunoSEQ multiplex PCR reads through MiXCR, storing one row per CDR3 protein. Counted here are over 150,000 distinct CDR3 sequences, 90% to 95% occurring once; the ten biggest clones make up 0.085% to 0.095%. Input material: CD4+ T cells from PBMCs. These TCRs come from a human donor with multiple sclerosis.

The genes are TRBV20-1 and TRBJ2-1, with D possibly being TRBD1 (6 bases). This CDR3 has 11 amino acids. Looked up from germline, CDR1 is DFQATT and CDR2 is SNEGSKA (reference sequence). Trimming removed 4 bases at V and 7 bases at J, with 8 bases between. In DNA, the CDR3 is TGCAGTGCTACCAGGGGAAATGAGCAGTTCTTC. This codes for CSATRGNEQFF.

This clonotype was seen a single time. The chain carries TRBV30 and TRBJ1-1; the D gene is possibly TRBD1 (6 bases). The V end was cut by 0 bases, the J end by 11 bases, with 16 bases between. Looked up from germline, CDR1 is GTSNPN and CDR2 is SVGIG (reference sequence). The length of the CDR3 is 13 residues. For the CDR3, the DNA is TGTGCCTGGAGTGTACGGCAGGGGATTGGCGCTTTCTTT. Protein sequence: CAWSVRQGIGAFF.

The chain uses TRBV7-9 and TRBJ1-2; D unresolved. V lost 3 bases and J 4 bases, leaving 12 bases between the germline ends. CDR1 and CDR2 (germline): SEHNR, FQNEAQ (reference sequence). This CDR3 is built from 14 residues. The CDR3 loop is CASSLDPGAYGYTF. In DNA form, the CDR3 reads TGTGCCAGCAGCTTGGACCCCGGTGCCTATGGCTACACCTTC.

The chain recombines TRBV20-1 with TRBJ1-1; D uncertain. V shed 2 bases and J shed 1 base, with 14 bases lying between them. Germline V lookup: CDR1 DFQATT, CDR2 SNEGSKA (reference sequence). This CDR3 is 15 amino acids long. The CDR3 coding sequence is TGCAGTGCTAGATACGACGGCAGGCCGAACACTGAAGCTTTCTTT. Translation gives CSARYDGRPNTEAFF.

The CDR3 bases are TGCGCCAGCAGCTTCGGTAGCGGGGGAGTCCTTCCCCAGTACTTC. Protein product: CASSFGSGGVLPQYF. The chain joins TRBV5-1 to TRBJ2-5; the match to TRBD2 covers 9 bases. V gave up 2 bases and J gave up 9 bases; unmatched junction bases: 11. The CDR3 contains 15 residues. Looked up from germline, CDR1 is SGHRS and CDR2 is YFSETQ.

This clonotype appeared once. The chain recombines TRBV7-9 with TRBJ2-1; 9 bases agree with TRBD2. There are 15 residues in the CDR3. Germline CDR1 SEHNR, CDR2 FQNEAQ (reference sequence). The CDR3 here is CSTSRSGGSPNEQFF. The CDR3 DNA reads TGTTCCACCTCCCGAAGCGGGGGGTCACCCAATGAGCAGTTCTTC.

In DNA form, the CDR3 reads TGTGCCAGCAGCCAGACTAGCGGATCTATGGATGAGCAGTTCTTC. Its translation is CASSQTSGSMDEQFF. The chain carries TRBV3-1 and TRBJ2-1, with 9 bases matching TRBD2. V trimming: 3 bases; J trimming: 8 bases; junction bases outside the gene matches: 8. This CDR3 contains 15 residues. The germline V gene has CDR1 LGHDT and CDR2 YNNKEL (reference sequence).

This rearrangement joins TRBV20-1 to TRBJ2-5; tentatively, D is TRBD1 or TRBD2 (6 bases each). The germline gives CDR1 DFQATT, CDR2 SNEGSKA (reference sequence). The V gene lost 0 bases and the J gene lost 5 bases, with 13 bases spanning the gap. The CDR3 covers 14 residues. CDR3 bases: TGCAGTGCTAGAGATCCGGGGGCGGGGGAGACCCAGTACTTC. Amino acid sequence: CSARDPGAGETQYF.

The gene calls are TRBV29-1 and TRBJ1-2, with D perhaps matching TRBD1 (6 bases). The germline V and J ends were trimmed by 7 bases and 3 bases, with 18 bases remaining between them. In germline, CDR1 is SQVTM, CDR2 ANQGSEA. The CDR3 consists of 14 residues. The CDR3 region is CSARDKTTYYGYTF. CDR3 coding DNA: TGCAGCGCCCGGGACAAGACTACTTACTATGGCTACACCTTC.

V is TRBV27 and J is TRBJ2-7; possibly TRBD1 or TRBD2 for D (5 bases each). The CDR3 has 14 residues. Trimming removed 5 bases from V and 6 bases from J, with 17 bases in between. Germline V gene sequence: CDR1 MNHEY, CDR2 SMNVEV (reference sequence). The CDR3 nucleotides are TGTGCCAGCAGTAATCAGGGAATTGGAGGCGAGCAGTACTTC. Encoded protein: CASSNQGIGGEQYF.

The rearrangement links TRBV6-6 to TRBJ1-2; unclear D gene. Germline V gene sequence: CDR1 MNHNY, CDR2 SVGAGI (reference sequence). CDR3 length: 12 amino acids. V was pared by 2 bases and J by 0 bases, with 1 base between. The CDR3 is CASSYPNYGYTF. Written as DNA, the CDR3 is TGTGCCAGCAGTTACCCTAACTATGGCTACACCTTC.

The chain recombines TRBV25-1 with TRBJ2-7, with a weak D call TRBD1 (6 bases). The germline V gene encodes CDR1 MGHDK and CDR2 SYGVNS. V dropped 6 bases and J dropped 3 bases, with 18 bases sitting between them. This CDR3 has 15 amino acids. The CDR3 is CASRCPPGHCYEQYF. The DNA for the CDR3 is TGTGCCAGCAGGTGCCCCCCGGGACATTGCTACGAGCAGTACTTC.

This clonotype was picked up a small number of times. This chain connects TRBV12-3 or TRBV12-4 to TRBJ1-1; weak D call: TRBD1 (6 bases). This CDR3 comprises 14 residues. Trimming shortened V by 1 base and J by 0 bases, and 6 bases separated the two germline ends. CDR3 bases: TGTGCCAGCAGTTTAGGGACAGTGAACACTGAAGCTTTCTTT. This translates into CASSLGTVNTEAFF.

This clonotype has more than one count but fewer than ten. J is TRBJ2-7 and V is TRBV20-1, with D hard to call. Trimming stripped 2 bases from V and 3 bases from J, with 5 bases between. The V gene's germline CDR1 is DFQATT and CDR2 SNEGSKA (reference sequence). This CDR3 comprises 11 residues. The CDR3 sequence: CSARMDYEQYF. DNA of the CDR3: TGCAGTGCTAGAATGGACTACGAGCAGTACTTC.

The J gene is TRBJ1-2, the V gene TRBV18; TRBD1 matches at 7 bases. This CDR3 is 16 amino acids long. The junction had 17 bases not matched to a gene; V was cut back by 9 bases and J by 4 bases. Germline V CDR1 and CDR2: KGHSH, LQKENI. CDR3 loop: CASSNLQGRPLYGYTF. CDR3 DNA: TGTGCCAGTTCGAACCTACAGGGGAGGCCTCTCTATGGCTACACCTTC.

The rearrangement links TRBV6-5 to TRBJ1-2; D is uncertain. Trimming left V 5 bases short and J 4 bases short, with 11 bases between. CDR3 length: 13 residues. Germline V gives CDR1 MNHEY, CDR2 SVGAGI. The chain's CDR3 is CASSLRLGYGYTF. CDR3 coding DNA: TGTGCCAGCAGTCTCCGGTTGGGCTATGGCTACACCTTC.

This clonotype has only one observation. The chain links TRBV29-1 to TRBJ2-1; 10 bases agree with TRBD2. V shed 0 bases and J 0 bases; nucleotides not matched to a gene: 5. The CDR3 extends over 17 amino acids. Germline CDR1 is SQVTM and CDR2 is ANQGSEA. CDR3 loop: CSVEDSSGGGSYNEQFF. CDR3 DNA sequence: TGCAGCGTTGAAGATTCCAGCGGGGGGGGCTCCTACAATGAGCAGTTCTTC.

The chain recombines TRBV20-1 with TRBJ1-2, with 8 bases lining up with TRBD1. Germline V gene data show CDR1 as DFQATT and CDR2 as SNEGSKA (reference sequence). V lost 3 bases, J lost 0 bases, and 6 bases stayed unmatched. The CDR3 loop spans 15 amino acids. The CDR3 sequence is CSARGTGAANYGYTF. The CDR3 DNA reads as TGCAGTGCTAGGGGGACAGGCGCAGCTAACTATGGCTACACCTTC.

This clonotype was picked up one time. The chain combines TRBV24-1 with TRBJ1-5; D might be TRBD1 (6 bases). V was cut by 5 bases and J by 7 bases, with 11 bases left in between. Germline assignment: CDR1 KGHDR and CDR2 SFDVKD. The length of the CDR3 is 13 residues. The DNA for the CDR3 is TGTGCCACCAGTGGGACAGCTAGCCAGCCCCAGCATTTT. It translates to CATSGTASQPQHF.

This chain joins TRBV2 and TRBJ2-5; 9 bases are a match to TRBD1. After removal of 6 bases from V and 7 bases from J, the junction contained 12 bases not matched to a gene. Per the germline V gene, CDR1 is SNHLY and CDR2 is FYNNEI. The CDR3 has 15 residues. The chain's CDR3 is CASSPGQGGSATQYF. As DNA, the CDR3 is TGTGCCAGCAGCCCGGGACAGGGAGGTTCAGCGACCCAGTACTTC.

In DNA form, the CDR3 reads TGTGCCTGGAAGGCGCGGCGGGAAAAACTGTTTTTT. Encoded protein: CAWKARREKLFF. This chain links TRBV30 with TRBJ1-4; D call uncertain. Looked up from germline, CDR1 is GTSNPN and CDR2 is SVGIG (reference sequence). The CDR3 is 12 amino acids. Trimming stripped 4 bases from V and 8 bases from J, with 11 bases between.

The rearrangement uses TRBV9 and TRBJ2-3, with D unresolved. The CDR3 extends over 14 amino acids. CDR1 and CDR2 (germline): SGDLS, YYNGEE. V was shortened by 1 base and J by 1 base, with 7 bases between the two germline ends. CDR3 sequence: CASSVSSRTDTQYF. CDR3 in DNA: TGTGCCAGCAGCGTAAGCAGCCGCACAGATACGCAGTATTTT.

CDR3 residues: CATSDLDSKAFF. The CDR3 DNA is TGTGCCACCAGTGATTTGGACAGCAAAGCTTTCTTT. This chain connects TRBV24-1 to TRBJ1-1, with D perhaps matching TRBD1 (5 bases). V was shortened by 0 bases and J by 9 bases, with 7 bases between the two germline ends. The germline CDR1 and CDR2 sequences are KGHDR and SFDVKD. This CDR3 is 12 amino acids long.

The V and J genes are TRBV29-1 and TRBJ1-1; D is possibly TRBD1 (6 bases). The CDR3 totals 13 residues. With 3 bases removed from V and 3 bases from J, the gap between germline ends came to 11 bases. Germline-derived CDR1 and CDR2 are SQVTM and ANQGSEA. The CDR3: CSVDGGSDTEAFF. The CDR3 DNA sequence: TGCAGCGTTGATGGGGGCTCAGACACTGAAGCTTTCTTT.

This clonotype has just one count. V is TRBV24-1 and J is TRBJ2-1; 8 positions match TRBD1. The length of the CDR3 is 15 residues. The trim removed 4 bases at V and 10 bases at J, leaving 11 bases unmatched. CDR1 KGHDR and CDR2 SFDVKD come from the germline V gene. DNA of the CDR3: TGTGCCACCAGTGACTTGGACAGGGTGGGAGGCGAGCAGTTCTTC. As protein: CATSDLDRVGGEQFF.